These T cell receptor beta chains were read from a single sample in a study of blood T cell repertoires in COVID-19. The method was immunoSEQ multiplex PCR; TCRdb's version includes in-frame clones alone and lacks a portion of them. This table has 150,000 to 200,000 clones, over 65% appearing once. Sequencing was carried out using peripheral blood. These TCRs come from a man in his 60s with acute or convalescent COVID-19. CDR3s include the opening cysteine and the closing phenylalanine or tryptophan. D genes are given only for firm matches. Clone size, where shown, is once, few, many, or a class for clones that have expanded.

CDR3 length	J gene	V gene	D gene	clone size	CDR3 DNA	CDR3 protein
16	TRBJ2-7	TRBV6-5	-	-	TGTGCCAGCAGTTCAGGGGTGAGAAGCCAAATTTACGAGCAGTACTTC	CASSSGVRSQIYEQYF
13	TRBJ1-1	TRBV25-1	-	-	TGTGCCAGCAGTGTACAGCAGAACACTGAAGCTTTCTTT	CASSVQQNTEAFF
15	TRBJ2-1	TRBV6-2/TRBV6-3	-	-	TGTGCCAGCAGTTTGGGACTGTTCTCCTACAATGAGCAGTTCTTC	CASSLGLFSYNEQFF
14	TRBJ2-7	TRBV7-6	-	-	TGTGCCAGCAGCTCATCGACGGGCTCCTACGAGCAGTACTTC	CASSSSTGSYEQYF
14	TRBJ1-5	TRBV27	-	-	TGTGCCAGCAGTTCCCCAGGGAGCAATCAGCCCCAGCATTTT	CASSSPGSNQPQHF
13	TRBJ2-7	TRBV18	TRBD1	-	TGTGCCAGCTCACAAATCGACAGGGACGAGCAGTACTTC	CASSQIDRDEQYF
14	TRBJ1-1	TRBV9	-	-	TGTGCCAGCAGCCCACTCGGTGTACCCACTGAAGCTTTCTTT	CASSPLGVPTEAFF
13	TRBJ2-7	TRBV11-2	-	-	TGTGCCAGCAGCTTTTGGGAGCGCGACGAGCAGTACTTC	CASSFWERDEQYF
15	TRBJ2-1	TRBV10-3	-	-	TGTGCCACCCACGGCCAAGCGGTGACCTACAATGAGCAGTTCTTC	CATHGQAVTYNEQFF
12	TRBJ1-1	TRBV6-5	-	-	TGTGCCAGCAGTTACAGCACAGGTGAAGCTTTCTTT	CASSYSTGEAFF
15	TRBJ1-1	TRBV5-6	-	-	TGTGCCAGCAGCTTGTTGACAGGATTGAACACTGAAGCTTTCTTT	CASSLLTGLNTEAFF
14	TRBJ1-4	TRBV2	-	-	TGTGCCAGCAGAGCAGGGTATGCTAATGAAAAACTGTTTTTT	CASRAGYANEKLFF
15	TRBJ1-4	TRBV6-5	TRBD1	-	TGTGCCAGCAGTTATACGACAGGGGGCGATGAAAAACTGTTTTTT	CASSYTTGGDEKLFF
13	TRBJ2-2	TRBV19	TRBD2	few	TGTGCCAGTAGTATGGGAGGGGTAGTAGAGCTGTTTTTT	CASSMGGVVELFF
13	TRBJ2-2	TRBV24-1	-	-	TGTGCCACCAGTGATTTCCGGGCCGGGGAGCTGTTTTTT	CATSDFRAGELFF
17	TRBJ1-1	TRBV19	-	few	TGTGCCAGTAGTACCCTGTTAGGGCAACAGGCGGACACTGAAGCTTTCTTT	CASSTLLGQQADTEAFF
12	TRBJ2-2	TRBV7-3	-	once	TGTGCCAGCAGCTACTACACCGGGGAGCTGTTTTTT	CASSYYTGELFF
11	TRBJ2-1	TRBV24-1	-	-	TGTGCCACCAGTGGGAGTTCTGAGCAGTTCTTC	CATSGSSEQFF
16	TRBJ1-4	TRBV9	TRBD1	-	TGTGCCAGCAGCGTGGGGAACAGGGGGATGGGTGAAAAACTGTTTTTT	CASSVGNRGMGEKLFF
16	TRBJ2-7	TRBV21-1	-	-	TGTGCCAGCAGCAAAAGCGCTAGCGGGGGGCCCTACGAGCAGTACTTC	CASSKSASGGPYEQYF
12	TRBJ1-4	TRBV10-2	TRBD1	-	TGCGCCAGCAGAGCAGGGGGCGGAAAACTGTTTTTT	CASRAGGGKLFF
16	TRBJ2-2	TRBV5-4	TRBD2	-	TGTGCCAGCAGCTCCCGACTAGCGGGGGATCACGGGGAGCTGTTTTTT	CASSSRLAGDHGELFF
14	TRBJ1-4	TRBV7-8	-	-	TGTGCCAGCAGCTACGCCGGGGGGCATGAAAAACTGTTTTTT	CASSYAGGHEKLFF
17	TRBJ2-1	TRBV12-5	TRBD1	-	TGTGCTAGTGGTTTGAGCCTCGGGACAGGGTTTTACGATGAGCAGTTCTTC	CASGLSLGTGFYDEQFF
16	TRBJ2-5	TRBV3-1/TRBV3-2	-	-	TGTGCCAGCAGCCCACAAGCAGGGTCTAGCGCCGAGACCCAGTACTTC	CASSPQAGSSAETQYF
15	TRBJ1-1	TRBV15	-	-	TGTGCCACCAGCAGGGGTGGTGGGGGCGGCACTGAAGCTTTCTTT	CATSRGGGGGTEAFF
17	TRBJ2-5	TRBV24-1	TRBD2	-	TGTGCCACCAGTGGAATCAGCGGGGGGAGTCTGTGGGAGACCCAGTACTTC	CATSGISGGSLWETQYF
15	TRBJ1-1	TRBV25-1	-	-	TGTGCCAGCCAGCGCGCGGGGGGCTATTTCTCTGAAGCTTTCTTT	CASQRAGGYFSEAFF
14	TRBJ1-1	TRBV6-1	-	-	TGTGCCAGCAGTCCACTGGGGGGGGACACTGAAGCTTTCTTT	CASSPLGGDTEAFF
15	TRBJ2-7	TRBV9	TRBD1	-	TGTGCCAGCAGCGTAGGTGGACAGGGTGTCTACGAGCAGTACTTC	CASSVGGQGVYEQYF
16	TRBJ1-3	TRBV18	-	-	TGTGCCAGCTCACCCGCGGCAGGGTCTGCAGGAAACACCATATATTTT	CASSPAAGSAGNTIYF
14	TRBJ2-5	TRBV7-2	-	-	TGTGCCAGCAGCTTATCAGGGGGGAAAGAGACCCAGTACTTC	CASSLSGGKETQYF
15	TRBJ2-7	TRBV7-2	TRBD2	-	TGTGCCAGCAGCTTAGCCGGGGGGGCGGTTAACGAGCAGTACTTC	CASSLAGGAVNEQYF
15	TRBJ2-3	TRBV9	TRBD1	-	TGTGCCAGCAGCTCATGGACAGGGGGCATGGATACGCAGTATTTT	CASSSWTGGMDTQYF
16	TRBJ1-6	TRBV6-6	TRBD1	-	TGTGCCAGCAGTCGACAGGGATCGGTCTATAATTCACCCCTCCACTTT	CASSRQGSVYNSPLHF
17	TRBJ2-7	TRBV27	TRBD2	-	TGTGCCAGCAGTTTAGCGGGGGGGTCCGCACCTGGCTACGAGCAGTACTTC	CASSLAGGSAPGYEQYF
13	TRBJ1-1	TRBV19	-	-	TGTGCCAGTAGTATACACGGGAACACTGAAGCTTTCTTT	CASSIHGNTEAFF
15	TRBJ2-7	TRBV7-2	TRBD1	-	TGTGCCAGCAGCTTAGACAGGGGAAGCTCCTACGAGCAGTACTTC	CASSLDRGSSYEQYF
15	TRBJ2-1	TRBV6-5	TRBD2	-	TGTGCCAGCAGTTTAGCGGGGGGGCAGTTCAATGAGCAGTTCTTC	CASSLAGGQFNEQFF
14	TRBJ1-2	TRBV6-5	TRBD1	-	TGTGCCAGCAGTTACGGGGGGACAGGCTATGGCTACACCTTC	CASSYGGTGYGYTF
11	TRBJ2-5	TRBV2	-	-	TGTGCCAGCAGTGACGGTGAGACCCAGTACTTC	CASSDGETQYF
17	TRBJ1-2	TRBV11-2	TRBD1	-	TGTGCCAGCAGGTCCCCCCGGGGGGGACAGGGAGGCTATGGCTACACCTTC	CASRSPRGGQGGYGYTF
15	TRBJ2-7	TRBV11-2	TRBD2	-	TGTGCCAGCAGCTTATTCCGGGGGGATTTCTACGAGCAGTACTTC	CASSLFRGDFYEQYF